Below, 24 T cell receptor beta chains from the same sample are listed, as sequenced in a study of radiotherapy plus CTLA-4 blockade in lung cancer. Libraries were prepared by immunoSEQ multiplex PCR; TCRdb keeps only in-frame clonotypes and omits some of them. This sample has roughly 44,000 clones, with approximately 90% found just once. Sequenced material: peripheral blood, taken from a patient treated with radiotherapy plus ipilimumab. The receptor source for this set is a human donor with non-small cell lung cancer whose response to radiotherapy plus ipilimumab could not be evaluated.

The V call is TRBV7-2, the J call TRBJ1-2; 7 bases are a match to TRBD1. Germline V CDR1 and CDR2: SGHTA, FQGNSA. V lost 5 bases, J lost 4 bases, and 13 bases stayed unmatched. The CDR3 runs to 16 residues. CDR3 coding DNA: TGTGCCAGCAGCCTCCTCCCGGCAGGGGGTATCTATGGCTACACCTTC. Protein product: CASSLLPAGGIYGYTF. The entire variable domain, with the rest obtained from reference TRBV7-2 and TRBJ1-2, is as follows: GAGVSQSPSNKVTEKGKDVELRCDPISGHTALYWYRQSLGQGLEFLIYFQGNSAPDKSGLPSDRFSAERTGGSVSTLTIQRTQQEDSAVYLCASSLLPAGGIYGYTFGSGTRLTVV.

The V and J genes are TRBV4-3 and TRBJ2-1; TRBD2 aligns across 12 bases. Losses at the gene ends were 4 bases for V and 8 bases for J; bases not matched to a gene: 9. The V gene's germline CDR1 is LGHNA and CDR2 YSLEER. CDR3 length: 16 residues. CDR3 bases: TGCGCCAGCAGCCGAACTAGCGGGGGGTCTCGGGATGAGCAGTTCTTC. Protein product: CASSRTSGGSRDEQFF.

The gene calls are TRBV2 and TRBJ2-5, with 7 bases fitting TRBD2. The CDR3 runs to 14 residues. Germline CDR1 and CDR2: SNHLY and FYNNEI. V gave up 7 bases and J gave up 3 bases; unmatched junction bases: 8. The CDR3 region is CASTFRLAEETQYF. The CDR3 DNA sequence: TGTGCCAGCACCTTCCGTCTAGCGGAAGAGACCCAGTACTTC.

This clone has just a few counts. This chain links TRBV19 with TRBJ1-2; no definite D call. Germline CDR1 reads LNHDA; CDR2 reads SQIVND (reference sequence). The V gene lost 5 bases and the J gene lost 7 bases, with 11 bases spanning the gap. The CDR3 loop spans 12 amino acids. CDR3 nucleotides: TGTGCCAGTAGTCCTGAGGGAGCTGGCTACACCTTC. It codes for CASSPEGAGYTF.

The chain couples TRBV5-1 to TRBJ2-3; TRBD2 matches 7 bases. Trimming at V came to 1 base and at J to 3 bases, leaving 5 bases not matched to a gene. CDR3 size: 15 residues. In germline, CDR1 is SGHRS, CDR2 YFSETQ. DNA for the CDR3: TGCGCCAGCAGCTTGCGCGGGAGCAGGACAGATACGCAGTATTTT. This codes for CASSLRGSRTDTQYF. Combining the CDR3 with reference TRBV5-1 and TRBJ2-3 gives the whole variable domain KAGVTQTPRYLIKTRGQQVTLSCSPISGHRSVSWYQQTPGQGLQFLFEYFSETQRNKGNFPGRFSGRQFSNSRSEMNVSTLELGDSALYLCASSLRGSRTDTQYFGPGTRLTVL.

The CDR3 is CASAGTSGSQTYEQYF. The CDR3 DNA is TGTGCCAGCGCAGGGACTAGCGGGAGCCAAACCTACGAGCAGTACTTC. The gene calls are TRBV5-5 and TRBJ2-7, with 14 bases identical to TRBD2. The junction had 8 bases not matched to a gene; V was cut back by 7 bases and J by 2 bases. Germline V gene data show CDR1 as SGHKS and CDR2 as YYEKEE (reference sequence). The CDR3 has 16 residues.

The chain recombines TRBV28 with TRBJ1-1, with 7 bases that match TRBD1. With V trimmed by 3 bases and J by 3 bases, 4 bases remained unmatched. The CDR3 totals 14 residues. Germline CDR1 MDHEN, CDR2 SYDVKM. The CDR3 spells CASSLGRGHTEAFF. CDR3 in DNA: TGTGCCAGCAGTTTGGGAAGGGGGCACACTGAAGCTTTCTTT.

The V and J genes are TRBV7-2 and TRBJ1-5, with 9 bases matching TRBD1. This CDR3 spans 15 amino acids. V was pared by 4 bases and J by 2 bases, with 3 bases of the junction left unmatched. CDR1 SGHTA and CDR2 FQGNSA come from the germline V gene. The CDR3 coding sequence is TGTGCCAGCAGCTCGCGGACAGGGGGCAATCAGCCCCAGCATTTT. Amino acid sequence: CASSSRTGGNQPQHF. The full variable domain, completed using reference TRBV7-2 and TRBJ1-5, is GAGVSQSPSNKVTEKGKDVELRCDPISGHTALYWYRQSLGQGLEFLIYFQGNSAPDKSGLPSDRFSAERTGGSVSTLTIQRTQQEDSAVYLCASSSRTGGNQPQHFGDGTRLSIL.

Here the CDR3 DNA reads TGTGCCAGCAGTGACAGGGCGAGCACAGATACGCAGTATTTT. This translates into CASSDRASTDTQYF. The chain recombines TRBV9 with TRBJ2-3; TRBD1 agrees at 7 bases. Germline V gives CDR1 SGDLS, CDR2 YYNGEE. The V and J ends lost 5 bases and 0 bases, in that order; junction bases with no gene match: 3. The CDR3 totals 14 residues.

The chain recombines TRBV6-5 with TRBJ1-1; D remains unclear. Trimming cost V 0 bases and J 4 bases, with 12 bases left between them. Germline V gene sequence: CDR1 MNHEY, CDR2 SVGAGI. This CDR3 contains 15 residues. The CDR3 region is CASSYSWGGGTEAFF. The CDR3 DNA is TGTGCCAGCAGTTACTCATGGGGAGGCGGCACTGAAGCTTTCTTT.

The rearrangement links TRBV9 to TRBJ1-5; 10 nucleotides agree with TRBD1. This CDR3 has 15 amino acids. CDR1 SGDLS and CDR2 YYNGEE come from the germline V gene. Losses at the gene ends were 4 bases for V and 7 bases for J; bases not matched to a gene: 8. CDR3 region: CASSPGTGVGQPQHF. The CDR3 DNA follows: TGTGCCAGCAGCCCGGGGACAGGGGTAGGACAGCCCCAGCATTTT. The full variable domain, in which reference TRBV9 and TRBJ1-5 provide the parts outside the CDR3, is DSGVTQTPKHLITATGQRVTLRCSPRSGDLSVYWYQQSLDQGLQFLIQYYNGEERAKGNILERFSAQQFPDLHSELNLSSLELGDSALYFCASSPGTGVGQPQHFGDGTRLSIL.

This chain links TRBV14 with TRBJ2-7; 12 nucleotides line up with TRBD2. The CDR3 extends over 16 amino acids. CDR1 and CDR2 from the germline V gene are SGHDN and FVKESK. Trimming at V came to 6 bases and at J to 2 bases, leaving 8 bases not matched to a gene. CDR3 loop: CASSPLLAGGTYEQYF. In DNA form, the CDR3 reads TGTGCCAGCAGTCCCCTCCTAGCGGGGGGGACCTACGAGCAGTACTTC. The entire variable domain, with the rest obtained from reference TRBV14 and TRBJ2-7, is as follows: EAGVTQFPSHSVIEKGQTVTLRCDPISGHDNLYWYRRVMGKEIKFLLHFVKESKQDESGMPNNRFLAERTGGTYSTLKVQPAELEDSGVYFCASSPLLAGGTYEQYFGPGTRLTVT.

With respect to this clone: Other DNA sequences in the same sample also yield this CDR3. The chain carries TRBV19 and TRBJ1-6, with a weak D call TRBD1 (5 bases). V lost 7 bases and J 9 bases, leaving 13 bases between the germline ends. Per germline, CDR1 LNHDA and CDR2 SQIVND (reference sequence). The CDR3 contains 13 residues. CDR3 sequence reads: CASTLRGGSPLHF. Here the CDR3 DNA reads TGTGCCAGTACCCTTAGGGGAGGTTCACCCCTCCACTTT.

The rearrangement uses TRBV18 and TRBJ1-5; D is unclear. Trimming took 8 bases from V and 1 from J, leaving 9 bases between them. The CDR3 runs 13 residues. CDR1 and CDR2 from the germline V gene are KGHSH and LQKENI. DNA of the CDR3: TGTGCCAGCGCTCCCTACAGCAATCAGCCCCAGCATTTT. Protein: CASAPYSNQPQHF.

CDR3 residues: CASSRTGDPRGGYTF. CDR3 nucleotides: TGTGCCAGCAGCCGGACAGGGGATCCCAGGGGTGGCTACACCTTC. The gene calls are TRBV6-5 and TRBJ1-2; 9 bases are shared with TRBD1. This CDR3 spans 15 amino acids. V trimming: 6 bases; J trimming: 7 bases; junction bases outside the gene matches: 12. Germline CDR1 and CDR2: MNHEY and SVGAGI.

The J gene is TRBJ1-4, the V gene TRBV9; D is perhaps TRBD1 (5 bases). The V gene lost 7 bases and the J gene lost 4 bases, with 8 bases spanning the gap. This CDR3 contains 12 residues. Germline CDR1 SGDLS, CDR2 YYNGEE. The DNA of the CDR3 is TGTGCCAGCGGGACTCATAATGAAAAACTGTTTTTT. Its protein product is CASGTHNEKLFF.

This clone was recorded a few times. This chain joins TRBV6-1 and TRBJ2-7; D is ambiguous. V was shortened by 4 bases and J by 4 bases, with 5 bases between the two germline ends. The CDR3 sequence is 11 residues long. CDR1 and CDR2 (germline): MNHNS, SASEGT. Written as DNA, the CDR3 is TGTGCCAGCAGTGCCGTATACGAGCAGTACTTC. Its translation is CASSAVYEQYF.

This chain joins TRBV4-3 and TRBJ1-5; 9 bases agree with TRBD1. Germline CDR1 LGHNA, CDR2 YSLEER. This CDR3 contains 19 residues. V dropped 0 bases and J dropped 1; count of bases not matched to a gene: 10. CDR3 sequence (DNA): TGCGCCAGCAGCCAAGATGTGGGTAACAGGGGGCTGAGCAATCAGCCCCAGCATTTT. The encoded protein is CASSQDVGNRGLSNQPQHF.

V and J are TRBV5-1 and TRBJ2-5, with TRBD1 as a possible D gene (6 bases). Trimming cost V 0 bases and J 5 bases, with 14 bases left between them. The CDR3 covers 15 residues. The germline CDR1 and CDR2 sequences are SGHRS and YFSETQ. The CDR3 region has the DNA TGCGCCAGCAGCTTGGGACGGGGCCAGGGGGAGACCCAGTACTTC. The encoded protein is CASSLGRGQGETQYF.

This rearrangement joins TRBV11-2 to TRBJ2-7; 9 nucleotides agree with TRBD1. The CDR3 totals 13 residues. Germline V gene sequence: CDR1 SGHAT, CDR2 FQNNGV. The V gene end was trimmed by 4 bases and the J gene end by 5 bases; junction bases not matched to a gene: 3. The CDR3: CASSSWDRDEQYF. The CDR3, as DNA: TGTGCCAGCAGCTCGTGGGACAGGGACGAGCAGTACTTC.

This rearrangement joins TRBV5-1 to TRBJ2-7; TRBD2 aligns across 8 bases. The CDR3 contains 14 residues. V lost 1 base and J lost 6; bases outside the gene matches: 6. CDR1 is SGHRS and CDR2 is YFSETQ in the germline V gene. The CDR3: CASSLTSGGREQYF. CDR3 in DNA: TGCGCCAGCAGCTTGACCAGCGGGGGTCGCGAGCAGTACTTC.

V is TRBV7-2 and J is TRBJ1-1; 9 nucleotides agree with TRBD1. Trimming cost V 4 bases and J 4 bases; bases outside gene matches: 7. The CDR3 extends over 15 amino acids. CDR1 and CDR2 from the germline V gene are SGHTA and FQGNSA. This chain's CDR3 is CASSSYRGLGTEAFF. In DNA, the CDR3 is TGTGCCAGCAGCTCATACAGGGGGCTGGGCACTGAAGCTTTCTTT.

The chain carries TRBV25-1 and TRBJ2-7; possibly TRBD2 for D (6 bases). Trimming shortened V by 7 bases and J by 2 bases, and 12 bases separated the two germline ends. The germline CDR1 and CDR2 sequences are MGHDK and SYGVNS. This CDR3 has 13 residues. The CDR3 coding sequence is TGTGCCAGCATACTGGGACTTACCTACGAGCAGTACTTC. Translated: CASILGLTYEQYF.

This chain uses TRBV28 with TRBJ1-4, with D perhaps TRBD1 (5 bases). The CDR3 has 16 residues. Deletions cut 3 bases from V and 0 bases from J, with 11 bases between. The germline gives CDR1 MDHEN, CDR2 SYDVKM. The CDR3 here is CASSLDRQTTNEKLFF. CDR3 DNA sequence: TGTGCCAGCAGTTTGGATAGACAGACAACTAATGAAAAACTGTTTTTT.